The source of this T cell receptor (beta chain) is a study of early T cells in non-severe SARS-CoV-2 infection. The TCR library protocol attached unique molecular identifiers to the individual cDNA molecules. TCRdb processed the 5' RACE reads anew with MiXCR; each CDR3 protein has one entry. The repertoire holds 21,000 or so distinct CDR3 sequences, with less than 5.5% as singletons. This clonotype was observed at least ten times. The V gene's germline CDR1 is DFQATT and CDR2 SNEGSKA (reference sequence). The ends were cut back, 5 bases at V and 9 bases at J, with 17 bases in the middle. CDR3 size: 12 residues.

The TCR originated in an adult who was a healthcare worker with PCR-confirmed SARS-CoV-2 infection or an uninfected control (not recorded which). The chain joins TRBV20-1 to TRBJ2-7, with unresolved D. The sequencing input was whole blood. CDR3 nucleotide sequence: TGCAGTGCTGCCTCGGACGGAGCGAGGCAGTACTTC. This sequence encodes CSAASDGARQYF.